The next 3 T cell receptor beta chains were all read from a single sample in a study of blood T cell repertoires in COVID-19. The repertoire was sequenced with immunoSEQ multiplex PCR; TCRdb's copy has only in-frame clones and lacks some. The table records roughly 300,000 clones, 85% to 90% of them present only once. The sequencing sample was made of peripheral blood. These receptor sequences come from a human donor in a cohort sampled during active COVID-19.

The chain recombines TRBV6-6 with TRBJ2-2; D uncertain. Deletions cut 10 bases from V and 3 bases from J, with 18 bases between. The V gene's germline CDR1 is MNHNY and CDR2 SVGAGI (reference sequence). This CDR3 comprises 15 residues. The CDR3 loop reads CATSPVAADTGELFF. CDR3 DNA sequence: TGTGCCACTTCCCCTGTGGCCGCAGACACCGGGGAGCTGTTTTTT.

The chain recombines TRBV19 with TRBJ2-3, with 13 bases fitting TRBD2. Germline CDR1 is LNHDA and CDR2 is SQIVND (reference sequence). Unmatched junction bases numbered 12, after V lost 3 bases and J lost 6 bases. The CDR3 has 18 residues. CDR3 coding DNA: TGTGCCAGTAGTATGGGTCGACTAGCGGGAGGATTAGGGGATACGCAGTATTTT. It is translated as CASSMGRLAGGLGDTQYF.

This chain uses TRBV7-2 with TRBJ1-2; 7 bases line up with TRBD1. Germline V lookup: CDR1 SGHTA, CDR2 FQGNSA. Trimming took 7 bases from V and 5 from J; bases not matched to a gene: 16. This CDR3 is 16 amino acids long. CDR3 coding DNA: TGTGCCAGCACCCTAGGGGGATCCGGGACAGATTATGGCTACACCTTC. This encodes CASTLGGSGTDYGYTF.